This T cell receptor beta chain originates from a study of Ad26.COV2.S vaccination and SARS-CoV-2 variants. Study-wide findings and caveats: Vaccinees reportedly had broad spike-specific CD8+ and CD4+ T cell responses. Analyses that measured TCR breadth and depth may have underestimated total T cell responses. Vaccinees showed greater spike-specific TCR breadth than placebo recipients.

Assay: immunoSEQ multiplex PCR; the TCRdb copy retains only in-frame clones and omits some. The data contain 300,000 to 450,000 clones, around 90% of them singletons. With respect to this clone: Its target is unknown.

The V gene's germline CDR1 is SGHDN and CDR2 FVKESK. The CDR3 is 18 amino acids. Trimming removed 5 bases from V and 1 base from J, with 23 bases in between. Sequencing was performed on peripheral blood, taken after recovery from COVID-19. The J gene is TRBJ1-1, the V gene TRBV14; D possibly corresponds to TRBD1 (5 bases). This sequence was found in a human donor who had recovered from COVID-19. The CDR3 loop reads CASSSLDGAGWKNTEAFF. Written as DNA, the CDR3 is TGTGCCAGCAGCTCCCTGGATGGGGCGGGGTGGAAGAACACTGAAGCTTTCTTT. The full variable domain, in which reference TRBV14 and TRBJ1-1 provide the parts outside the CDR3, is EAGVTQFPSHSVIEKGQTVTLRCDPISGHDNLYWYRRVMGKEIKFLLHFVKESKQDESGMPNNRFLAERTGGTYSTLKVQPAELEDSGVYFCASSSLDGAGWKNTEAFFGQGTRLTVV.